A single sample is the source of the 23 T cell receptor beta chains below, sequenced in a study of cytomegalovirus exposure and HLA in healthy donors. The PCR ran on 60 Vbeta and 13 Jbeta primers. Assay used: immunoSEQ multiplex PCR; TCRdb lists only in-frame clones, some missing. The sample carries some 86,000 clones, less than 75% recorded once. The sequenced material came from PBMCs. The receptors stem from a man aged 25-45 years in good health and CMV-seronegative.

Concerning this clone itself: Germline is not matched at one junction end, which may reflect a read error. The chain employs TRBV5-1 and TRBJ1-2, with D unclear. This CDR3 is built from 15 residues. CDR1 and CDR2 from the germline V gene are SGHRS and YFSETQ. The CDR3 DNA follows: TGCCCCAGCAGCTTGGGCCCTCCCCGAGCCCATGGCTACACCTTC. Residues: CPSSLGPPRAHGYTF.

This clone was recorded only once. This chain connects TRBV27 to TRBJ1-2; D is possibly TRBD1 (5 bases). V shed 8 bases and J shed 0 bases, with 13 bases lying between them. This CDR3 is 14 amino acids long. Per germline, CDR1 MNHEY and CDR2 SMNVEV (reference sequence). In nucleotides, the CDR3 is TGTGCCAGCTCACGGGGGGTATCTAACTATGGCTACACCTTC. Amino acids: CASSRGVSNYGYTF.

DNA of the CDR3: TGCGCCAGCAGCCAAGGGGGGGGACCCAGCAATCAGCCCCAGCATTTT. Its translation: CASSQGGGPSNQPQHF. J is TRBJ1-5 and V is TRBV4-1; D might be TRBD1 (5 bases). Germline V gene lookup returns CDR1 MGHRA and CDR2 YSYEKL. CDR3 length equals 16 residues. V dropped 1 base and J dropped 1 base, with 11 bases sitting between them.

This clone was recorded once. V is TRBV19 and J is TRBJ1-5, with 8 positions matching TRBD1. The germline CDR1 and CDR2 sequences are LNHDA and SQIVND (reference sequence). CDR3 length: 15 residues. Trimming took 5 bases from V and 1 from J; bases not matched to a gene: 4. CDR3 amino acids: CASSSTGESNQPQHF. DNA of the CDR3: TGTGCCAGTAGTTCGACAGGGGAAAGCAATCAGCCCCAGCATTTT.

This clone was seen only once. This chain connects TRBV11-2 to TRBJ1-4; maybe TRBD1 (6 bases). Looked up from germline, CDR1 is SGHAT and CDR2 is FQNNGV. Between the trimmed V and J ends, which lost 1 base and 0 bases, there was a span of 9 bases. The CDR3 runs to 16 residues. The CDR3 nucleotides are TGTGCCAGCAGCTTAGGGGGGACAACAACTAATGAAAAACTGTTTTTT. Its translation: CASSLGGTTTNEKLFF. Filled out from reference TRBV11-2 and TRBJ1-4, the complete variable domain reads EAGVAQSPRYKIIEKRQSVAFWCNPISGHATLYWYQQILGQGPKLLIQFQNNGVVDDSQLPKDRFSAERLKGVDSTLKIQPAKLEDSAVYLCASSLGGTTTNEKLFFGSGTQLSVL.

The rearrangement uses TRBV25-1 and TRBJ1-1; TRBD1 matches at 7 bases. CDR1 is MGHDK and CDR2 is SYGVNS in the germline V gene. The V gene end was trimmed by 10 bases and the J gene end by 9 bases; junction bases not matched to a gene: 8. There are 11 residues in the CDR3. CDR3 DNA sequence: TGTGCCACCAAGGAGGGGGCCCAAGCTTTCTTT. Encoded protein: CATKEGAQAFF.

This chain links TRBV28 with TRBJ1-4, with D unresolved. CDR1 is MDHEN and CDR2 is SYDVKM in the germline V gene. There are 16 residues in the CDR3. V lost 6 bases to trimming and J lost 0 bases, with 14 bases between them. The CDR3 here is CASRIAERATNEKLFF. DNA for the CDR3: TGTGCCAGCAGAATAGCAGAGCGAGCAACTAATGAAAAACTGTTTTTT.

This clone has more than one count but fewer than ten. In DNA form, the CDR3 reads TGCGCCAGCAGTGAGGGGACTAGCATCGTCGAGCAGTACTTC. It translates to CASSEGTSIVEQYF. This chain links TRBV10-1 with TRBJ2-7; 9 nucleotides match TRBD2. J was trimmed by 6 bases and V by 2 bases; bases with no gene match: 5. The length of the CDR3 is 14 residues. Per germline, CDR1 WNHNN and CDR2 SYGVQD (reference sequence).

The rearrangement uses TRBV30 and TRBJ1-4; D unclear. Germline CDR1 GTSNPN, CDR2 SVGIG (reference sequence). Trimming removed 3 bases at V and 7 bases at J, with 9 bases between. The CDR3 has 12 amino acids. CDR3 residues: CAWSSPGEKLFF. The CDR3 region has the DNA TGTGCCTGGAGCTCCCCGGGTGAAAAACTGTTTTTT.

V and J are TRBV5-1 and TRBJ2-7, with 8 bases aligning to TRBD1. The V gene end was trimmed by 5 bases and the J gene end by 5 bases; junction bases not matched to a gene: 9. CDR3 length equals 14 residues. Germline CDR1 and CDR2: SGHRS and YFSETQ. The CDR3 loop reads CASSTGQGPHEQYF. DNA for the CDR3: TGCGCCAGCAGTACAGGACAGGGACCCCACGAGCAGTACTTC.

This clone was seen a single time. The chain uses TRBV5-1 and TRBJ2-1, with 8 bases identical to TRBD1. Trimming took 0 bases from V and 15 from J; bases not matched to a gene: 2. CDR1 SGHRS and CDR2 YFSETQ come from the germline V gene. This CDR3 comprises 11 residues. The CDR3 region has the DNA TGCGCCAGCAGCTTGGGACAGGGGCCGTTCTTC. It yields the protein CASSLGQGPFF. Combining the CDR3 with reference TRBV5-1 and TRBJ2-1 gives the whole variable domain KAGVTQTPRYLIKTRGQQVTLSCSPISGHRSVSWYQQTPGQGLQFLFEYFSETQRNKGNFPGRFSGRQFSNSRSEMNVSTLELGDSALYLCASSLGQGPFFGPGTRLTVL.

This chain joins TRBV20-1 and TRBJ1-1, with D maybe TRBD1 (5 bases). The germline V gene has CDR1 DFQATT and CDR2 SNEGSKA (reference sequence). The CDR3 covers 11 residues. CDR3 sequence reads: CSSPSGVLAFF. The DNA for the CDR3 is TGCAGCTCCCCGTCGGGGGTTTTAGCTTTCTTT.

The V call is TRBV5-6, the J call TRBJ2-7, with D hard to call. Germline V CDR1 and CDR2: SGHDT, YYEEEE. The CDR3 length is 13 residues. The V and J ends lost 1 base and 3 bases respectively, with 8 bases between them. CDR3 DNA: TGTGCCAGCAGCTTGCGGAGAAACTACGAGCAGTACTTC. Translated: CASSLRRNYEQYF.

This clone was picked up a small number of times. The CDR3 spells CASSLDLAGYETQYF. The CDR3 DNA reads TGCGCCAGCAGCTTGGACTTAGCGGGGTATGAGACCCAGTACTTC. V gene TRBV5-1 combines with J gene TRBJ2-5; 8 bases match TRBD2. From germline, CDR1 is SGHRS and CDR2 YFSETQ. The V segment lost 0 bases and the J segment 5 bases; nucleotides outside the gene matches: 6. The CDR3 sequence is 15 residues long.

V gene TRBV29-1 combines with J gene TRBJ1-1; weak D call: TRBD1 (6 bases). Germline-derived CDR1 and CDR2 are SQVTM and ANQGSEA. V lost 7 bases and J 0 bases, leaving 12 bases between the germline ends. The CDR3 has 13 amino acids. The CDR3 coding sequence is TGCAGCGCCTACAGGGTCATGAACACTGAAGCTTTCTTT. Its translation is CSAYRVMNTEAFF. Full variable domain (missing parts from reference TRBV29-1 and TRBJ1-1): SAVISQKPSRDICQRGTSLTIQCQVDSQVTMMFWYRQQPGQSLTLIATANQGSEATYESGFVIDKFPISRPNLTFSTLTVSNMSPEDSSIYLCSAYRVMNTEAFFGQGTRLTVV.

The chain couples TRBV5-1 to TRBJ2-1, with D unresolved. The CDR3 contains 16 residues. Looked up from germline, CDR1 is SGHRS and CDR2 is YFSETQ. Trimming stripped 5 bases from V and 1 base from J, with 16 bases between. CDR3 in amino acids: CASSQLGQDSYNEQFF. The CDR3 coding sequence is TGCGCCAGCAGTCAACTTGGGCAGGATTCCTACAATGAGCAGTTCTTC.

CDR3 bases: TGTGCCAGCAGCTTCCCAGGGGTAGGTGTTTATGGCTACACCTTC. This encodes CASSFPGVGVYGYTF. This chain links TRBV5-4 with TRBJ1-2, with a tentative D call TRBD1 (6 bases). CDR1 is SGHNT and CDR2 is YYREEE in the germline V gene (reference sequence). Trimming pared 2 bases from V and 5 bases from J, leaving 16 bases between. The CDR3 covers 15 residues.

The chain recombines TRBV15 with TRBJ1-5, with a tentative D call TRBD1 (6 bases). This CDR3 has 15 residues. The V end lost 0 bases, the J end lost 7 bases, and 13 bases lay between the germline ends. Germline V gives CDR1 LNHNV, CDR2 YYDKDF (reference sequence). Here the CDR3 reads CATSRDRGGGQPQHF. In DNA, the CDR3 is TGTGCCACCAGCAGAGATCGGGGGGGCGGCCAGCCCCAGCATTTT.

The V gene is TRBV18, the J gene TRBJ1-2; no definite D call. The CDR3 totals 15 residues. The V gene lost 2 bases and the J gene lost 7 bases, with 17 bases spanning the gap. Germline lookup yields CDR1 KGHSH and CDR2 LQKENI. CDR3 nucleotides: TGTGCCAGCTCACCAGGAAGTACCGCCTCGGGTGGCTACACCTTC. It yields the protein CASSPGSTASGGYTF.

This rearrangement joins TRBV19 to TRBJ2-7; TRBD2 matches 7 bases. V was clipped by 6 bases and J by 4 bases; unmatched bases: 6. Germline V gene sequence: CDR1 LNHDA, CDR2 SQIVND (reference sequence). This CDR3 has 13 amino acids. As DNA, the CDR3 is TGTGCCAGTAGGCCCACCGGGAGGTACGAGCAGTACTTC. This translates into CASRPTGRYEQYF. The full variable domain, in which reference TRBV19 and TRBJ2-7 provide the parts outside the CDR3, is DGGITQSPKYLFRKEGQNVTLSCEQNLNHDAMYWYRQDPGQGLRLIYYSQIVNDFQKGDIAEGYSVSREKKESFPLTVTSAQKNPTAFYLCASRPTGRYEQYFGPGTRLTVT.

This clone was counted between two and nine times. The chain is built from TRBV27 and TRBJ2-7; possibly TRBD2 for D (7 bases). Trimming took off 3 bases at V and 7 bases at J, with 16 bases between the two ends. The CDR3 has 14 residues. Germline values: CDR1 MNHEY, CDR2 SMNVEV (reference sequence). CDR3 sequence reads: CASSFGGGAREQYF. In DNA form, the CDR3 reads TGTGCCAGCAGTTTTGGAGGGGGGGCCCGGGAGCAGTACTTC.

This clone turned up a few times. The V gene is TRBV30, the J gene TRBJ2-1, with 10 nucleotides matching TRBD2. Looked up from germline, CDR1 is GTSNPN and CDR2 is SVGIG (reference sequence). The V segment lost 8 bases and the J segment 3 bases; nucleotides outside the gene matches: 4. The CDR3 spans 13 residues. CDR3 DNA: TGTGCCCGAGGGACTAGCGTCTACAATGAGCAGTTCTTC. The encoded protein is CARGTSVYNEQFF.

This clone was detected only a few times. The CDR3 DNA follows: TGTGCCAGCAGTTCCCCTACCTACGAGCAGTACTTC. This translates into CASSSPTYEQYF. The J gene is TRBJ2-7, the V gene TRBV27; D is unresolved. Trimming left V 4 bases short and J 2 bases short, with 6 bases between. The germline V gene has CDR1 MNHEY and CDR2 SMNVEV (reference sequence). CDR3 length: 12 residues.